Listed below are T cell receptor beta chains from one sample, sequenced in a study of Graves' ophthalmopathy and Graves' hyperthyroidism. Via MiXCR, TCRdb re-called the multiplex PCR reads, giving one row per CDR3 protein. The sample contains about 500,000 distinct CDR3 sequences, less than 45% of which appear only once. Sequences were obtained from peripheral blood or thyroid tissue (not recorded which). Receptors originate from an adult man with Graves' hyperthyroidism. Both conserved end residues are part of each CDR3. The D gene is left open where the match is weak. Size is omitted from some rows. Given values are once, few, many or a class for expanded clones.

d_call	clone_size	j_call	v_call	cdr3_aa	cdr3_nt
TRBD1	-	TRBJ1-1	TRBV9	CASTFGQGRPEAFF	TGTGCCAGCACCTTCGGACAGGGTAGACCTGAAGCTTTCTTT
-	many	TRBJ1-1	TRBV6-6	CASSQGQANTEAFF	TGTGCCAGCAGTCAGGGTCAGGCGAACACTGAAGCTTTCTTT
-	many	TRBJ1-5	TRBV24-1	CATSDKTGTNQPQHF	TGTGCCACCAGTGACAAGACAGGTACCAATCAGCCCCAGCATTTT
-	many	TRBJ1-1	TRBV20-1	CSARDELDTEAFF	TGCAGTGCTAGGGACGAGTTGGACACTGAAGCTTTCTTT
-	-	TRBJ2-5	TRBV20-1	CSASRGVIRETQYF	TGCAGTGCTAGCCGTGGAGTAATCCGAGAGACCCAGTACTTC
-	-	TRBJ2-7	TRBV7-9	CASSLDTRTDTQYF	TGTGCCAGCAGCTTGGACACTCGCACAGATACGCAGTACTTC
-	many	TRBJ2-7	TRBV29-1	CSVEVRGSLGYEQYF	TGCAGCGTTGAAGTGCGAGGGTCTCTAGGCTACGAGCAGTACTTC
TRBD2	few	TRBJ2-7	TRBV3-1	CASSQDLAIAGKGEQYF	TGTGCCAGCAGCCAAGATCTTGCCATAGCGGGAAAGGGCGAGCAGTACTTC
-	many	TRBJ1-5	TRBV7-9	CASSGPGTYQPQHF	TGTGCCAGCAGCGGCCCGGGGACTTATCAGCCCCAGCATTTT
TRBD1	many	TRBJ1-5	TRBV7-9	CASSLATGGGQPQHF	TGTGCCAGCAGCTTAGCCACAGGGGGGGGTCAGCCCCAGCATTTT
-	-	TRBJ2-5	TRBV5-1	CASSVTGQREAQCF	TGCGCCAGCAGCGTTACAGGGCAAAGGGAGGCCCAGTGCTTC
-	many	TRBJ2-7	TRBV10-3	CAISEPGRPYEQYF	TGTGCCATCAGTGAGCCAGGGCGGCCCTACGAGCAGTACTTC
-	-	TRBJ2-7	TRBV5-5	CASSLAYYSYEQYF	TGTGCCAGCAGCTTGGCATATTACTCCTACGAGCAGTACTTC